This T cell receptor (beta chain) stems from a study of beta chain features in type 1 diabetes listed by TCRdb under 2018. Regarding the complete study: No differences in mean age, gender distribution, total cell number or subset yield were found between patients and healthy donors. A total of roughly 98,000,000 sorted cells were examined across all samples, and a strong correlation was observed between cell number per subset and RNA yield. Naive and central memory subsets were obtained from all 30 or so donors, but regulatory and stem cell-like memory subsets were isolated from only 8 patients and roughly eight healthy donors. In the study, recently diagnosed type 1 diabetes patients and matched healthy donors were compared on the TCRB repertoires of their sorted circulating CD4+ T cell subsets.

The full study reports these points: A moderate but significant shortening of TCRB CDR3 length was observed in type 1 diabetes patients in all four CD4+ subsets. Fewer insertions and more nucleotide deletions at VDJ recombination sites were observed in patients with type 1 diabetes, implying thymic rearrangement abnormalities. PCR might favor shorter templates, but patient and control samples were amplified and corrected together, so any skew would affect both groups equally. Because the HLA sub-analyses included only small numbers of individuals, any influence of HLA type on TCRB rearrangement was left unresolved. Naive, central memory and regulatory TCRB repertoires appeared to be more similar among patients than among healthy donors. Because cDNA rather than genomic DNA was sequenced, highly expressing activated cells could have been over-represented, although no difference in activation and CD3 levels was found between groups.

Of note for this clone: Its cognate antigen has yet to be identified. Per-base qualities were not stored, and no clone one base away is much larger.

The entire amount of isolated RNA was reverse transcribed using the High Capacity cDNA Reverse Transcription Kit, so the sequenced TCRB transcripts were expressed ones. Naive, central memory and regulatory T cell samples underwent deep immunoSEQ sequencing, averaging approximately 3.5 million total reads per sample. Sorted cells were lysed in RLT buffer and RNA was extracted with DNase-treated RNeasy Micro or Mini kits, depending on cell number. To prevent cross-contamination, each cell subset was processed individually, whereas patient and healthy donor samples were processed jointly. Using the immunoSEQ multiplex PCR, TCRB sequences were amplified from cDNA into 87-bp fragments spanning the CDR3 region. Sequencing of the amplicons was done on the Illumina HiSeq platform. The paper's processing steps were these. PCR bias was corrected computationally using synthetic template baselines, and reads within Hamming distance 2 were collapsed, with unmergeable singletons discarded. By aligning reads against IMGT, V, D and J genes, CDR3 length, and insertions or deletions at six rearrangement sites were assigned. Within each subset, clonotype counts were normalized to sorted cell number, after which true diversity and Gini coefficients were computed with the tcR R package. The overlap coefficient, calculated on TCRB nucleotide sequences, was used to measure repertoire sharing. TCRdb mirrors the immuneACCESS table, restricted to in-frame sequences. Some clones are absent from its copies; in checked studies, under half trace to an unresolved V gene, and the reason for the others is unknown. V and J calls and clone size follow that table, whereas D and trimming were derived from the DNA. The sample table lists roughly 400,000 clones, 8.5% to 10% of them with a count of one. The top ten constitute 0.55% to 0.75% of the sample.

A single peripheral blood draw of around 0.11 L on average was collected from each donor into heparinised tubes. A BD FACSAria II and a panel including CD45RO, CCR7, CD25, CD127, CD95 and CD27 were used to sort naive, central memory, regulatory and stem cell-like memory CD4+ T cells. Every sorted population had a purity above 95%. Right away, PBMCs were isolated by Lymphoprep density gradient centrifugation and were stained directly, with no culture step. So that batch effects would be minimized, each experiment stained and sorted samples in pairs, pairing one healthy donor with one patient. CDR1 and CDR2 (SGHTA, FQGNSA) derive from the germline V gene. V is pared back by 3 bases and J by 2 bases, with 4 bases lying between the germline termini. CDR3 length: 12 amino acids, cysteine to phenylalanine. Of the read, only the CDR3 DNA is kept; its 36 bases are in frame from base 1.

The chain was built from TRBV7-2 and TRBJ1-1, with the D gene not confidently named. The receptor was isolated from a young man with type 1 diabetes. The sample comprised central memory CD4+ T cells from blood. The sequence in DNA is TGTGCCAGCAGCTTCTACAACACTGAAGCTTTCTTT. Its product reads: CASSFYNTEAFF.